The next 21 T cell receptor beta chains were all read from a single sample in a study of regulatory T cells in long-lasting Graves disease. Construction of the TCR beta libraries employed iRepertoire HTBI primers in conjunction with Arm-PCR of CDR3 regions. TCRdb reprocessed the multiplex PCR reads via MiXCR and lists one record per CDR3 protein. The table lists hundreds of thousands of distinct CDR3 sequences, less than 20% of them singletons. The time point denotes: newly diagnosed GD, antithyroid drugs for less than 3 months. PBMC RNA was the source of the TCR library. This sample was also put to use in a study of T cells in Graves' hyperthyroidism and ophthalmopathy.

Sequences were derived from peripheral blood mononuclear cells (PBMCs), sampled at new diagnosis, from a patient treated with antithyroid drugs. The receptor source for this set is a woman aged 25 to 39 with Graves disease.

The sample holds many counts of this clonotype. The chain recombines TRBV2 with TRBJ2-1; D ambiguous. Germline V gene sequence: CDR1 SNHLY, CDR2 FYNNEI. Trimming left V 3 bases short and J 3 bases short, with 21 bases between. The CDR3 totals 18 residues. The CDR3 spells CASSDFRNRLYFYNEQFF. The CDR3 DNA reads TGTGCCAGCAGTGACTTTAGGAACCGTTTATACTTCTACAATGAGCAGTTCTTC.

Comments on this clonotype: With a much larger clone just one base away, this may be a read error. Here the CDR3 reads CAGSYRGQGLDGEQFF. The CDR3 coding sequence is TGTGCCGGCAGCTACCGTGGACAGGGCCTGGACGGTGAGCAGTTCTTC. This chain uses TRBV6-1 with TRBJ2-1, with TRBD1 matching over 8 bases. CDR1 is MNHNS and CDR2 is SASEGT in the germline V gene. The CDR3 spans 16 residues.

The chain uses TRBV7-2 and TRBJ2-2; D may correspond to TRBD1 or TRBD2 (6 bases each). V lost 5 bases, J lost 7 bases, and 17 bases lay in between. The CDR3 length is 15 residues. Germline V gene lookup returns CDR1 SGHTA and CDR2 FQGNSA. The CDR3 region is CASSHNTGAVGELFF. The CDR3 DNA reads as TGTGCCAGCAGCCATAATACGGGGGCGGTCGGGGAGCTGTTTTTT.

This sequence joins TRBV24-1 and TRBJ2-2; 10 bases agree with TRBD2. V lost 7 bases and J lost 3; bases outside the gene matches: 10. Germline V gene lookup returns CDR1 KGHDR and CDR2 SFDVKD. This CDR3 is 17 amino acids long. CDR3: CATSTSGTLPHTGELFF. In nucleotides, the CDR3 is TGTGCCACCAGCACTAGCGGGACTCTCCCTCACACCGGGGAGCTGTTTTTT.

This clonotype was counted many times. The rearrangement joins TRBV20-1 to TRBJ2-7, with D possibly matching TRBD1 (6 bases). With 1 base removed from V and 0 bases from J, the gap between germline ends came to 10 bases. Per the germline V gene, CDR1 is DFQATT and CDR2 is SNEGSKA (reference sequence). The CDR3 loop spans 14 amino acids. The CDR3 loop is CSARVDRTSYEQYF. The CDR3 nucleotides are TGCAGTGCTAGAGTAGACAGGACCTCCTACGAGCAGTACTTC.

This clonotype was picked up a small number of times. This rearrangement joins TRBV19 to TRBJ2-5, with TRBD2 matching 8 bases. Trimming at V came to 6 bases and at J to 5 bases, leaving 8 bases not matched to a gene. Germline V lookup: CDR1 LNHDA, CDR2 SQIVND (reference sequence). This CDR3 has 14 amino acids. CDR3 residues: CASRAGEGGETQYF. The CDR3 nucleotides read TGTGCCAGTAGAGCGGGAGAGGGCGGTGAGACCCAGTACTTC.

This clonotype was recorded at least ten times. The chain recombines TRBV11-1 with TRBJ2-7; D is uncertain. Germline values: CDR1 SGHAT, CDR2 FQDESV (reference sequence). Trimming removed 6 bases at V and 2 bases at J, with 11 bases between. CDR3 length: 13 amino acids. For the CDR3, the DNA is TGTGCCAGCAGACTTGCGGTCACCTACGAGCAGTACTTC. This sequence encodes CASRLAVTYEQYF.

The chain joins TRBV19 to TRBJ1-1, with no clear D. The CDR3 is 13 residues long. The germline V and J ends were trimmed by 3 bases and 6 bases, with 11 bases remaining between them. Germline V gene sequence: CDR1 LNHDA, CDR2 SQIVND (reference sequence). DNA of the CDR3: TGTGCCAGTAGTATCAAGCGGCCCCCTGAAGCTTTCTTT. Amino acids: CASSIKRPPEAFF.

This clonotype was counted many times. The rearrangement uses TRBV5-1 and TRBJ1-5, with 7 bases fitting TRBD1. This CDR3 region has 19 residues. V gave up 4 bases and J gave up 0 bases; unmatched junction bases: 16. Germline CDR1 and CDR2: SGHRS and YFSETQ. CDR3 in amino acids: CASSVWTGGERYSNQPQHF. CDR3 in DNA: TGCGCCAGCAGCGTCTGGACAGGAGGGGAAAGGTATAGCAATCAGCCCCAGCATTTT.

This rearrangement joins TRBV19 to TRBJ1-3, with D tentatively TRBD1 (6 bases). The CDR3 has 14 residues. Trimming shortened V by 7 bases and J by 4 bases, and 14 bases separated the two germline ends. Germline CDR1 reads LNHDA; CDR2 reads SQIVND (reference sequence). The CDR3 region is CASTLWTEGNTIYF. The CDR3 nucleotides read TGTGCCAGTACCCTTTGGACAGAAGGAAACACCATATATTTT.

A few counts support this clonotype. CDR3 loop: CASTPQDEQFF. CDR3 in DNA: TGTGCCAGCACTCCCCAGGATGAGCAGTTCTTC. V and J are TRBV7-9 and TRBJ2-1; D is unclear. Germline loops: CDR1 SEHNR, CDR2 FQNEAQ (reference sequence). CDR3 length: 11 residues. The V end lost 7 bases, the J end lost 8 bases, and 9 bases lay between the germline ends.

This clonotype occurred many times. The J gene is TRBJ2-1, the V gene TRBV6-1; 7 nucleotides match TRBD1. The CDR3 has 14 residues. V was pared by 3 bases and J by 2 bases, with 1 base of the junction left unmatched. Germline V gives CDR1 MNHNS, CDR2 SASEGT. Written as DNA, the CDR3 is TGTGCCAGCAGTGACCAGGGGGCCTACAATGAGCAGTTCTTC. Amino acid sequence: CASSDQGAYNEQFF.

The table lists this clonotype with a few counts. The chain couples TRBV27 to TRBJ2-5, with 7 bases aligning to TRBD1. The CDR3 extends over 15 amino acids. Germline V lookup: CDR1 MNHEY, CDR2 SMNVEV (reference sequence). The V segment lost 5 bases and the J segment 7 bases; nucleotides outside the gene matches: 13. The CDR3 loop is CASSLKSGGGGTQYF. In DNA form, the CDR3 reads TGTGCCAGCAGTCTAAAATCAGGGGGTGGAGGGACCCAGTACTTC.

V is TRBV28 and J is TRBJ1-2; D gene unclear. In germline, CDR1 is MDHEN, CDR2 SYDVKM. Trimming stripped 2 bases from V and 8 bases from J, with 12 bases between. The CDR3 covers 13 residues. CDR3 sequence (DNA): TGTGCCAGCAGTTTAAACGGGCGGAGAGGCTACACCTTC. Protein: CASSLNGRRGYTF.

On this clonotype: A clone one base away is much larger, so this may be a read error. The V and J genes are TRBV5-1 and TRBJ2-7, with D possibly matching TRBD2 (5 bases). This CDR3 contains 17 residues. Germline CDR1 reads SGHRS; CDR2 reads YFSETQ. The CDR3 loop reads CASSLAAIIGGYYERYF. Here the CDR3 DNA reads TGCGCCAGCAGCTTGGCCGCGATCATCGGCGGGTACTACGAGCGGTACTTC.

Many counts were recorded for this clonotype. The chain is built from TRBV6-9 and TRBJ2-1, with D possibly being TRBD2 (6 bases). Germline loops: CDR1 MNHGY, CDR2 SVAAGI. The CDR3 loop spans 16 amino acids. V shed 3 bases and J shed 7 bases, with 19 bases lying between them. The CDR3 region has the DNA TGTGCCAGCAGTTACTCAGACGCCCGACTAGAGAATGAGCAGTTCTTC. This codes for CASSYSDARLENEQFF.

This chain joins TRBV29-1 and TRBJ2-1; D gene ambiguous. The V and J ends lost 2 bases and 6 bases respectively, with 5 bases between them. This CDR3 has 11 residues. CDR1 is SQVTM, CDR2 ANQGSEA, per germline. DNA of the CDR3: TGCAGCGTTGAATCCCTCAATGAGCAGTTCTTC. As protein: CSVESLNEQFF.

CDR3 sequence: CASSLAQGRDTQYF. The CDR3 DNA follows: TGTGCCAGCAGCTTGGCTCAGGGGAGGGATACGCAGTATTTT. The V call is TRBV11-3, the J call TRBJ2-3, with D tentatively TRBD1 or TRBD2 (6 bases each). The V end lost 3 bases, the J end lost 6 bases, and 13 bases lay between the germline ends. The CDR3 consists of 14 residues. Germline loops: CDR1 SGHNT, CDR2 YENEEA.

This clonotype was observed a handful of times. The chain employs TRBV6-1 and TRBJ1-5, with TRBD1 matching 12 bases. The V segment lost 6 bases and the J segment 5 bases; nucleotides outside the gene matches: 5. The CDR3 length is 15 residues. Germline values: CDR1 MNHNS, CDR2 SASEGT. This chain's CDR3 is CASRGQGAGDQPQHF. For the CDR3, the DNA is TGTGCCAGCAGGGGACAGGGGGCTGGGGATCAGCCCCAGCATTTT.

This clonotype came up a few times. The chain combines TRBV7-9 with TRBJ2-2; 8 bases match TRBD2. The CDR3 consists of 17 residues. Germline CDR1 is SEHNR and CDR2 is FQNEAQ (reference sequence). V was pared by 8 bases and J by 3 bases, with 14 bases of the junction left unmatched. The CDR3 protein is CASRSRWERGYTGELFF. As DNA, the CDR3 is TGTGCCAGCCGCTCCCGGTGGGAGCGGGGGTACACCGGGGAGCTGTTTTTT.

This chain uses TRBV4-1 with TRBJ2-7; possible D gene TRBD2, 5 bases. Per germline, CDR1 MGHRA and CDR2 YSYEKL. The CDR3 is made up of 17 amino acids. Trimming took 2 bases from V and 3 from J, leaving 20 bases between them. The CDR3 region has the DNA TGCGCCAGCAGCCAAACCCCCCTGAGACGGGGTTTCTACGAGCAGTACTTC. Translation gives CASSQTPLRRGFYEQYF.